The rows below give T cell receptor beta chains drawn from one sample of a study of blood T cell repertoires in COVID-19. Repertoires were generated with immunoSEQ multiplex PCR, while TCRdb's copy carries only in-frame clones and drops some. The sample shows more than 45,000 clones, 86% of them seen only once. The sample consisted of peripheral blood. The receptors here all came from a man aged 60-69 years with active or convalescent COVID-19. Each CDR3 is given with its conserved first and last residue. D genes are given only for firm matches. Clone size is shown for a subset of rows, as once, few, many or a class of expanded clone.

d_gene	j_gene	abundance	v_gene	CDR3nt	CDR3aa
TRBD1	TRBJ1-5	NA	TRBV24-1	TGTGCCACCAGTGATCGACAGGGATTCAATCAGCCCCAGCATTTT	CATSDRQGFNQPQHF
NA	TRBJ2-5	once	TRBV10-3	TGTGCCACAGTGGGGGGGGCCGGGGAGACCCAGTACTTC	CATVGGAGETQYF
NA	TRBJ1-5	NA	TRBV28	TGTGCCAGCCTTCGGACAGACAATCAGCCCCAGCATTTT	CASLRTDNQPQHF
NA	TRBJ2-2	NA	TRBV7-3	TGTGCCAGCAGCCTTCAGGGCGTCGGGGAGCTGTTTTTT	CASSLQGVGELFF
NA	TRBJ2-7	NA	TRBV5-4	TGTGCCAGCAGCCCTGACAGAGGTTTCGGTAGCATCCACGAGCAGTACTTC	CASSPDRGFGSIHEQYF
NA	TRBJ1-2	few	TRBV9	TGTGCCACACACCACGGGGGTTTGTACACGGGCTATGGCTACACCTTC	CATHHGGLYTGYGYTF
TRBD2	TRBJ2-3	NA	TRBV18	TGTGCCAGCTCACCACCGGCTAGCGGGGGTTCGTCTGATACGCAGTATTTT	CASSPPASGGSSDTQYF
NA	TRBJ1-2	NA	TRBV28	TGTGCCAGCAGTTTTTCGACCGCGGGAGAATATGGCTACACCTTC	CASSFSTAGEYGYTF
TRBD1	TRBJ1-2	few	TRBV5-4	TGTGCCAGCAGCTTGCCAGGGGGCTATGGCTACACCTTC	CASSLPGGYGYTF
NA	TRBJ1-2	NA	TRBV12-3/TRBV12-4	TGTGCCAGCAGCAGCCGAGGGTTTGGTATCTACACCTTC	CASSSRGFGIYTF
NA	TRBJ1-5	few	TRBV7-2	TGTGCCAGCAGCCTGGAGATATATAGCAATCAGCCCCAGCATTTT	CASSLEIYSNQPQHF
TRBD1	TRBJ2-7	NA	TRBV5-4	TGTGCCAGCAGCTACAGGGGGGCGTCCTACGAGCAGTACTTC	CASSYRGASYEQYF
TRBD1	TRBJ1-1	few	TRBV5-4	TGTGCCAGCAGCCTGGGGACAGGTTGGGGCGCTGAAGCTTTCTTT	CASSLGTGWGAEAFF
TRBD2	TRBJ2-5	once	TRBV5-1	TGCGCCAGCAGCTTGGACGCGGGGGGGCCGGAGACCCAGTACTTC	CASSLDAGGPETQYF
TRBD1	TRBJ2-2	NA	TRBV15	TGTGCCACCAGCAGGCCAGGGGGAAGCGGGGAGCTGTTTTTT	CATSRPGGSGELFF
NA	TRBJ1-2	NA	TRBV7-2	TGTGCCAGCAGCTTGGAATGGCAGGTCTATGGCTACACCTTC	CASSLEWQVYGYTF